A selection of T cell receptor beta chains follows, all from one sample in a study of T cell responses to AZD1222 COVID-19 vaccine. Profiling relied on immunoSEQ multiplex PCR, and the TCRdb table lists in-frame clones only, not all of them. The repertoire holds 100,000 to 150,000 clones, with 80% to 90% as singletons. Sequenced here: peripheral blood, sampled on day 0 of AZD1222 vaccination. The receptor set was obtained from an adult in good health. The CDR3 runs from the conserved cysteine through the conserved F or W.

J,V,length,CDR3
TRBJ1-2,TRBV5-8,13,CASSLSEVAWLTF
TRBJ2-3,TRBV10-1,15,CASSETSGYTDTQYF
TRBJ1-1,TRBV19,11,CACRGDTEAFF
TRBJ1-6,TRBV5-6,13,CASSIGDNSPLHF
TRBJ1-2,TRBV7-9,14,CASSLATGASGYTF
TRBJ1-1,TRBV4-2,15,CASSHSGTGGSEAFF
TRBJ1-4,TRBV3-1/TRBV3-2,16,CASSQDPDSRAEKLFF
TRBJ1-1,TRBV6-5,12,CASSTRTTSAFF
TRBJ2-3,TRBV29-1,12,CSDLTGTDTQYF
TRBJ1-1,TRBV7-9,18,CASSLMRASAAENTEAFF
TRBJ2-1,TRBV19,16,CASSIDLSGAPNEQFF
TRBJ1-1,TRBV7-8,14,CASSLHPSNTEAFF
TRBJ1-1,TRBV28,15,CASSPPYDLGTEAFF
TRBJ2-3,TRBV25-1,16,CASSNGLAGGLDTQYF
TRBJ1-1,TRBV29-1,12,CSVGTGLAEAFF
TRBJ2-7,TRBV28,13,CASSLIGYYEQYF
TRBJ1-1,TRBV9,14,CARVVSTRVTEAFF
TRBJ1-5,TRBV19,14,CASSMGQGGQPQHF
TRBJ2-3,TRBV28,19,CASSSPGGLGREGGDTQYF
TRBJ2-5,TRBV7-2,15,CASSLGTSGLETQYF
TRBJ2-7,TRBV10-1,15,CARPPRVLFSKEQYF
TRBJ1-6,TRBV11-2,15,CASSLGQGAGSPLHF
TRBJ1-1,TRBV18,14,CASSPRDRDTEAFF
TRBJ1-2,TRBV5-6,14,CASRFRGVSYGYTF
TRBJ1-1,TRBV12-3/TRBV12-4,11,CATQGNTEAFF
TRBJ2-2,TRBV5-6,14,CASSLRQITGELFF
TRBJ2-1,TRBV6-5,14,CASRQGALYNEQFF
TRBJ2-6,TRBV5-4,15,CASSPEFRGANVLTF
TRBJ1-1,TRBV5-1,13,CASSLSEGSEAFF
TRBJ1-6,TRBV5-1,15,CASSYRTGTGSPLHF
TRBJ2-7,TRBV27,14,CASKPGLASYEQYF
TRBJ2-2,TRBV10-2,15,CASSLSRGNTGELFF
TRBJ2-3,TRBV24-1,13,CATGRQSTDTQYF
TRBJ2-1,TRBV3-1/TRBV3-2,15,CASSQDPQVYNEQFF
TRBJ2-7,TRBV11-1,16,CASSREGLQVYEGQYF
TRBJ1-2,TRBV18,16,CASSPGFRGQGYGYTF
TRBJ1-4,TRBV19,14,CASRTETGNEKLFF
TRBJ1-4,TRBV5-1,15,CASSLTSSGGEKLFF
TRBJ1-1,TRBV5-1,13,CASSFQENTEAFF
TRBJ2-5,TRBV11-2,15,CASRQTGGPQETQYF
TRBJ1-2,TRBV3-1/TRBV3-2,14,CASTGQGVNYGYTF
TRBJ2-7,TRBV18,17,CASSPQATSGRKNEQYF
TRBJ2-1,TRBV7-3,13,CASSPQGSNEQFF
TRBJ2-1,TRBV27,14,CASREAGGSGEQFF